The clone carrying this T cell receptor beta chain was seen a single time. Its antigen is as yet unknown. This record comes from a study of OX40 agonist ivuxolimab in advanced cancers. The wider study: Dose-escalation patients had hepatocellular carcinoma, melanoma, renal cell or head and neck cancer.

Germline loops: CDR1 MDHEN, CDR2 SYDVKM. The V segment lost 5 bases and the J segment 4 bases; nucleotides outside the gene matches: 12. This CDR3 contains 17 residues. TCRdb's copy holds only in-frame clones and misses some; the assay was immunoSEQ multiplex PCR. The data contain about 64,000 clones, approximately 90% of them singletons. Study observations and caveats: On average, a greater number of expanded clones characterised CD8+ T cells relative to CD4+. Both CD4+ and CD8+ T cell populations in blood had undergone clonal expansion by week 6 at 0.1 to 3.0 mg/kg.

The sequence came from an adult with an advanced solid tumor such as melanoma, head and neck, liver or kidney cancer. The specimen was CD4+ or CD8+ T cells sorted from blood, collected in a trial of the OX40 agonist ivuxolimab. The chain couples TRBV28 to TRBJ2-5; TRBD2 matches at 11 bases. CDR3 amino acids: CASSLFGLAGGRETQYF. The CDR3 nucleotides read TGTGCCAGCAGTCTTTTCGGGTTAGCGGGAGGGCGAGAGACCCAGTACTTC.